This T cell receptor (beta chain) was observed in a study of shared clonotypes between healthy human individuals. At the level of the study: Donors had three CD4 naive, three CD4 memory, two CD8 naive and one CD8 memory plate apiece. Study results and limitations: Memory subsets generally showed lower estimated richness than naive subsets.

V gave up 5 bases and J gave up 3 bases; unmatched junction bases: 2. The CDR3 runs to 16 residues. Germline values: CDR1 LNHDA, CDR2 SQIVND (reference sequence). Deep-level settings were used for running the assay. TCRdb keeps only in-frame clones here, not all; method: immunoSEQ multiplex PCR. The repertoire has millions of clones, around nine tenths of them found once; the top ten carry over 0.12%. Comments on this clone: Antigen unknown.

The sample taken for sequencing was naive CD4+ T cells sorted from blood. Specified subset: CD45RA+ positively selected. The TCR sequence derives from a man aged 18 to 35 in good health. The chain has TRBV19 and TRBJ2-3, with TRBD2 identical over 16 bases. This CDR3 is CASSGTSGRGTDTQYF. The CDR3 bases are TGTGCCAGTAGTGGGACTAGCGGGAGGGGAACAGATACGCAGTATTTT.